Presented here are 5 T cell receptor beta chains from one specimen sequenced in a study of T cell repertoires in cytomegalovirus infection. TCRdb reprocessed the reads via MiXCR and lists one record per CDR3 protein. The sample has around 630,000 distinct CDR3 sequences, 24% seen once. Sequencing input: CD8+ T cells from PBMCs. These receptors were collected from a human donor in good health (CMV status not recorded). Some clones in this sample may be carry-over from other donors' samples.

This clonotype was found a few times. This chain uses TRBV2 with TRBJ2-1, with 7 nucleotides matching TRBD1. The length of the CDR3 is 15 residues. Germline V CDR1 and CDR2: SNHLY, FYNNEI. The trim removed 8 bases at V and 7 bases at J, leaving 14 bases unmatched. The CDR3: CASLTTGLRVNEQFF. DNA of the CDR3: TGTGCCAGCCTTACGACAGGGTTGAGGGTGAATGAGCAGTTCTTC.

The gene calls are TRBV28 and TRBJ1-5; D is ambiguous. Germline CDR1 reads MDHEN; CDR2 reads SYDVKM. CDR3 length: 13 residues. The V end lost 3 bases, the J end lost 7 bases, and 10 bases lay between the germline ends. This CDR3 is CASSFKGWQPQHF. DNA for the CDR3: TGTGCCAGCAGTTTCAAGGGCTGGCAGCCCCAGCATTTT.

This clonotype has ten or more counts. This chain connects TRBV7-6 to TRBJ2-2; D gene unclear. Deletions cut 1 base from V and 2 bases from J, with 23 bases between. Per germline, CDR1 SGHVS and CDR2 FNYEAQ. The CDR3 is 20 residues long. The CDR3 sequence: CASSLVAVVPDDTNTGELFF. The CDR3 DNA sequence: TGTGCCAGCAGCTTAGTGGCGGTGGTCCCCGATGACACCAACACCGGGGAGCTGTTTTTT.

This clonotype occurred a few times. The chain couples TRBV25-1 to TRBJ2-1; a possible D gene is TRBD1 (6 bases). CDR1 MGHDK and CDR2 SYGVNS come from the germline V gene. Trimming removed 1 base at V and 8 bases at J, with 24 bases between. The CDR3 loop spans 18 amino acids. The chain's CDR3 is CASSEWGPGGGSRDEQFF. The CDR3 DNA is TGTGCCAGCAGTGAATGGGGGCCCGGCGGCGGGTCCAGAGATGAGCAGTTCTTC.

The chain links TRBV28 to TRBJ2-7; the match to TRBD1 covers 10 bases. Germline CDR1 reads MDHEN; CDR2 reads SYDVKM. Trimming took 3 bases from V and 2 from J; bases not matched to a gene: 16. This CDR3 region has 19 residues. The CDR3 DNA is TGTGCCAGCAGTTTTGCCGGGACAGGGGCCCCAAGGGAGACCTACGAGCAGTACGTC. It is translated as CASSFAGTGAPRETYEQYV.